Described below is a single TCR beta chain sequence and its context. The antigen is not known. This sample was taken from a study of cytomegalovirus exposure and HLA in healthy donors. Study-level information: Samples from HLA-typed donors yielded approximately 80 million unique TCRs in an early data release.

It was with 60 Vbeta and 13 Jbeta primers that the PCR ran. The protocol was immunoSEQ multiplex PCR, while the TCRdb copy is restricted to in-frame clones and leaves out a portion. The data contain 150,000 to 200,000 clones, 82% of them singletons. Points from the study as a whole: TCR beta chains numbering 150 to 200 were designated cytomegalovirus-associated. In an earlier analysis, in some 540 donors, most V segments appeared productive either ~87% or ~30% of the time.

Trimming at V came to 6 bases and at J to 0 bases, leaving 17 bases not matched to a gene. The V gene's germline CDR1 is KGHSH and CDR2 LQKENI. This CDR3 has 20 residues. This clonotype originated in a boy between 2 and 10 years old in good health and CMV-seronegative. The rearrangement uses TRBV18 and TRBJ2-3, with 11 positions matching TRBD2. Sequences were obtained from PBMCs. CDR3 in DNA: TGTGCCAGCTCCCTACGGGCTAGCGGGGGGCCAGAATCTAGCACAGATACGCAGTATTTT. As protein: CASSLRASGGPESSTDTQYF.